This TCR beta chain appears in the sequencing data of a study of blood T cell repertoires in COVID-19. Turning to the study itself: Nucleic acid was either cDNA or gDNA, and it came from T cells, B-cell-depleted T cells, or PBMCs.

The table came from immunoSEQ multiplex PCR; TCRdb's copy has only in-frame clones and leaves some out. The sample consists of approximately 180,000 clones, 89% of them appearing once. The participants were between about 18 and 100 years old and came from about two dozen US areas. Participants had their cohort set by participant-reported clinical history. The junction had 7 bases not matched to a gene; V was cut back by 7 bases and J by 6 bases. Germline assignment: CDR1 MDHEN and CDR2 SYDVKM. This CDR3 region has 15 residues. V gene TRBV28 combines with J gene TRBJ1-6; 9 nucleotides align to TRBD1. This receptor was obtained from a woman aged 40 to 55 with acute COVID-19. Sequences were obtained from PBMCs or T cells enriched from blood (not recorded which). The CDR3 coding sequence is TGTGCCAGCACCTTCCGGGACAGGGTTAATTCACCCCTCCACTTT. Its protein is CASTFRDRVNSPLHF.